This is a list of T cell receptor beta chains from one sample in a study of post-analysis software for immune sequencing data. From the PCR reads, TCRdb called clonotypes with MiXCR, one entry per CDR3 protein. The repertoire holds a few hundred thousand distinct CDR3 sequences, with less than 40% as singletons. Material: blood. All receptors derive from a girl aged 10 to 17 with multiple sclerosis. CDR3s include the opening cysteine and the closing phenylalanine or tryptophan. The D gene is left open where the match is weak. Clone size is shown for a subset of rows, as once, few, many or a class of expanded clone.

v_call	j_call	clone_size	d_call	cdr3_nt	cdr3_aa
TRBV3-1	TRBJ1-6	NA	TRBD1	TGTGCCAGCAGCCCGTCGGCAGGGGGAAATTCACCCCTCCACTTT	CASSPSAGGNSPLHF
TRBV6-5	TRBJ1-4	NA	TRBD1	TGTGCCAGCAGGGACATGACAGGGGGCAGTGAAAAACTGTTTTTT	CASRDMTGGSEKLFF
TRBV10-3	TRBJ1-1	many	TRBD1	TGTGCCATCAGTGACCCGGCGGACAGGGGATATGAAGCTTTCTTT	CAISDPADRGYEAFF
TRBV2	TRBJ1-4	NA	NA	TGTGCCAGCAGCCCTGGGTCGGGACGAAGAGAAAAACTGTTTTTT	CASSPGSGRREKLFF
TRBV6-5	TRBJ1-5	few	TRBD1	TGTGCCAGCACGCAGGGGGGCAATCAGCCCCAGCATTTT	CASTQGGNQPQHF
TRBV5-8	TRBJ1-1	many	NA	TGTGCCAGCAGCTTAAGGGTTCCGAACACTGAAGCTTTCTTT	CASSLRVPNTEAFF
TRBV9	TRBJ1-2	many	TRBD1	TGTGCCAGCAGCGACCAAATCAGGGGGCAATCTAACTATGGCTACACCTTC	CASSDQIRGQSNYGYTF
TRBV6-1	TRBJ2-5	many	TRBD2	TGTGCCAGCACTCCACGGCTAGCGGGGTTTGTCGGGGTGCAAGAGACCCAGTACTTC	CASTPRLAGFVGVQETQYF
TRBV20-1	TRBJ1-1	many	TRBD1	TGCAGTGCTAGGGGACAGGACAACACTGAAGCTTTCTTT	CSARGQDNTEAFF
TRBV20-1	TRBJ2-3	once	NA	TGCAGTGCTAGATATACTACCTCAGATACGCAGTATTTT	CSARYTTSDTQYF
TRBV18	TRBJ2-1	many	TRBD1	TGTGCCAGCTCATACAGGGGCGATGAGCAGTTCTTC	CASSYRGDEQFF
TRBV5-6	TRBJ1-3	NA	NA	TGTGCCAGCCTATTCTCCCGCTCTGGAAACACCATATATTTT	CASLFSRSGNTIYF
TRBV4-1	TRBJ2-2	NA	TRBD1	TGCGCCAGCAGCCAAGACCGGACAGGGGCCACCGGGGAGCTGTTTTTT	CASSQDRTGATGELFF
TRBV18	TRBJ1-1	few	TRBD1	TGTGCCAGCTCACCAAGTCTCGGACAGGGGACTGAAGCTTTCTTT	CASSPSLGQGTEAFF
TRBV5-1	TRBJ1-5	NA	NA	TGCGCCGGCAGCCCCGGTGATAGGGCAAACAATCAGCCCCAGCATTTT	CAGSPGDRANNQPQHF
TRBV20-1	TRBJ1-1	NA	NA	TGCAGTGCTCGGCAGACAGGATTCTATGCTTTCTTT	CSARQTGFYAFF
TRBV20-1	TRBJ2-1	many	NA	TGCAGTGCTGGAGTGAGTGGGAGCTCCTACAATGAGCAGTTCTTC	CSAGVSGSSYNEQFF
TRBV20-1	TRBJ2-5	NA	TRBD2	TGCAGTGCTAAATCTCTAGCGGGAGGGTTAGATGAGCAGTACTTC	CSAKSLAGGLDEQYF
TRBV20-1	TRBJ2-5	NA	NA	TGCAGTGCTACAACGGGACTCCAAATTACGGAGACCCAGTACTTC	CSATTGLQITETQYF
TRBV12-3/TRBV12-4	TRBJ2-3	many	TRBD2	TGTGCCAGCAACCCCGCGGGGGAGGCAGATACGCAGTATTTT	CASNPAGEADTQYF
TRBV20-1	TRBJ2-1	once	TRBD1	TGCATGACGGGACAGTACTACAATGAGCAGTTCTTC	CMTGQYYNEQFF
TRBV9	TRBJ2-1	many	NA	TGTGCCAGCAGCGAACAGGCGGGTACCTACAATGAGCAGTTCTTC	CASSEQAGTYNEQFF
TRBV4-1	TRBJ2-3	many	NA	TGCGCCAGCAGCCAAGTGACGGTCTTGAGGGGTACGCAGTATTTT	CASSQVTVLRGTQYF
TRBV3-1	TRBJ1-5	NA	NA	TGTGCCAGCAGCCAGAGGGGGGGGGACCAGCCCCAGCATTTT	CASSQRGGDQPQHF
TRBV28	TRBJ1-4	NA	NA	TGTGCCAGCAGGCAACAGGGTGAAGAAAAACTGTTTTTT	CASRQQGEEKLFF
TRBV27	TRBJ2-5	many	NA	TGTGCCAGCAGTTTTGACGGAGGGGAGACCCAGTACTTC	CASSFDGGETQYF
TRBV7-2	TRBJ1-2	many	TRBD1	TGTGCCAGCAGCCCACGGACAGGGGCTTCCTATGGCTACACCTTC	CASSPRTGASYGYTF
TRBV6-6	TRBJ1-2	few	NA	TGTGCCAGCAGGGAGACAGGCGCCGGCTACACCTTC	CASRETGAGYTF
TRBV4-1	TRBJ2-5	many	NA	TGCGCCATCTTTGGGGGCCAAGAGACCCAGTACTTC	CAIFGGQETQYF
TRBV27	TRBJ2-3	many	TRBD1	TGTGCCAGCAGGTCCGAAGAGGGGGCCCCAGATACGCAGTATTTT	CASRSEEGAPDTQYF
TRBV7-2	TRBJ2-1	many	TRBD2	TGTGCCAGCAGCAAGGGGACTAGCGGAAACTACAATGAGCAGTTCTTC	CASSKGTSGNYNEQFF
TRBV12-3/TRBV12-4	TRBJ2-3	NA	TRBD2	TGTGCCAGCAGCGGCGGAGTGGGGGGGGATACGCAGTATTTT	CASSGGVGGDTQYF
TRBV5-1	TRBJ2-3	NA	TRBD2	TGCGCCAGCAGCTTTGGAGCGAGCGGGATGCGCACAGATACGCAGTATTTT	CASSFGASGMRTDTQYF
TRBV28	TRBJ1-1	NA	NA	TGTGCCAGCAGTGGCAGAGCCTGCACTGAAGCTTTCTTT	CASSGRACTEAFF
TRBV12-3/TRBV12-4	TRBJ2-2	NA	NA	TGTGCCAGCAGTATAGGGTGGACCGGGGAGCTGTTTTTT	CASSIGWTGELFF
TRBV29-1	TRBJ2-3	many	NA	TGCAGCGTCCGACACGACAGGTGGGAGAGCACAGATACGCAGTATTTT	CSVRHDRWESTDTQYF
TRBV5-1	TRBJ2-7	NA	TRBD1	TGCGCCAGCAGCCCCAAGTCAGGGGACAGGCGGTTTGAGGAGCAGTACTTC	CASSPKSGDRRFEEQYF